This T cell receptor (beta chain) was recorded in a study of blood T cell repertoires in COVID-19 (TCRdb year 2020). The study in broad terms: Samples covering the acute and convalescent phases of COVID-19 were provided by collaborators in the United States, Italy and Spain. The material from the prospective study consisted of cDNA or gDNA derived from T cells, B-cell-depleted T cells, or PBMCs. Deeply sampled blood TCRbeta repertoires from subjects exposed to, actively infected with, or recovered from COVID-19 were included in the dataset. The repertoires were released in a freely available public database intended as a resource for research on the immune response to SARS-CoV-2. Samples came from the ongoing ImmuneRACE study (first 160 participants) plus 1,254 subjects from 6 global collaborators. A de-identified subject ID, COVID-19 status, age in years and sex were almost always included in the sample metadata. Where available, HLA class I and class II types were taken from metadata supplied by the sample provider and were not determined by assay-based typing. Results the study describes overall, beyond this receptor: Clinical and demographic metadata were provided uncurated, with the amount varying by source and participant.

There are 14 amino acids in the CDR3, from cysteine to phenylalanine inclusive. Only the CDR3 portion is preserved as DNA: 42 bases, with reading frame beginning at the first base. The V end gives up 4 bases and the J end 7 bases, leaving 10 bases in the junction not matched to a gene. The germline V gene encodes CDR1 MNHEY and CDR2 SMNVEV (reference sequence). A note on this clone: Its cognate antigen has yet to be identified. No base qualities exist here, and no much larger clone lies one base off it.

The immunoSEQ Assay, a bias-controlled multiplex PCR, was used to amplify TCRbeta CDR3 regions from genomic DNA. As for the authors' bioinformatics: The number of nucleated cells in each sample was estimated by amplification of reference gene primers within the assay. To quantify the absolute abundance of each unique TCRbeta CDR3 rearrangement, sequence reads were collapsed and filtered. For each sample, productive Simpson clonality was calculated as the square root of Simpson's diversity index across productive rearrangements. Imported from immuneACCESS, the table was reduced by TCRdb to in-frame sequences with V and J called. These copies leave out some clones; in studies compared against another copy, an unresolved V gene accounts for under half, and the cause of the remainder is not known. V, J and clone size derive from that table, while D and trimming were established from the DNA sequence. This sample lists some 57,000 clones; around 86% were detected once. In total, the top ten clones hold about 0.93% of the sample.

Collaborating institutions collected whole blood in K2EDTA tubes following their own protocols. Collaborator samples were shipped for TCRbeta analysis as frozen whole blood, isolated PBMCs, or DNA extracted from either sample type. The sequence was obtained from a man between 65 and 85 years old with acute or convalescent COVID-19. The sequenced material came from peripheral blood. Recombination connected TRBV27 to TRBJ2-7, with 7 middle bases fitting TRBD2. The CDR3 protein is CASSSRDYLREQYF. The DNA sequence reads TGTGCCAGCAGTTCTAGGGACTACCTTAGGGAGCAGTACTTC.